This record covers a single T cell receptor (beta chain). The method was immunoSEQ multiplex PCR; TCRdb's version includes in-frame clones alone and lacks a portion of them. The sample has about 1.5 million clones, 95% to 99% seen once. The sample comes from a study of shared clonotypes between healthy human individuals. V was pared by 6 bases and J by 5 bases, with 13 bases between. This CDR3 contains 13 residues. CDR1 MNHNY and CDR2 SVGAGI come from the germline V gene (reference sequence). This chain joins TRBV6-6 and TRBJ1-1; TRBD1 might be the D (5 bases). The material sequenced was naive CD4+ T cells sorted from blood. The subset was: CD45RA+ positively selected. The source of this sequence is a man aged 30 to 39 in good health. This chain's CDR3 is CASSSGGGTEAFF. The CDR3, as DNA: TGTGCCAGCAGCAGCGGGGGGGGAACTGAAGCTTTCTTT.